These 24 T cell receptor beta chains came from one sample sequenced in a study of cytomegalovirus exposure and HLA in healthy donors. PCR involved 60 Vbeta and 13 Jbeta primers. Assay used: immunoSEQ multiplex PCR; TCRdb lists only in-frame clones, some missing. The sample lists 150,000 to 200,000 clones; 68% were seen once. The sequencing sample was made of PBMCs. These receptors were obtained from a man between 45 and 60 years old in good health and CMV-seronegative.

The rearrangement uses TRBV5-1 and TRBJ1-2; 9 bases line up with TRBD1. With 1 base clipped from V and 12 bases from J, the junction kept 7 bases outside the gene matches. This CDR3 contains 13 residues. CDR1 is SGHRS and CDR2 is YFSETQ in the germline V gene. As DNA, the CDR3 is TGCGCCAGCAGCTTGAGGACAGGGGATAGCAACACCTTC. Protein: CASSLRTGDSNTF. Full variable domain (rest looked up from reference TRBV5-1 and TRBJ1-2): KAGVTQTPRYLIKTRGQQVTLSCSPISGHRSVSWYQQTPGQGLQFLFEYFSETQRNKGNFPGRFSGRQFSNSRSEMNVSTLELGDSALYLCASSLRTGDSNTFGSGTRLTVV.

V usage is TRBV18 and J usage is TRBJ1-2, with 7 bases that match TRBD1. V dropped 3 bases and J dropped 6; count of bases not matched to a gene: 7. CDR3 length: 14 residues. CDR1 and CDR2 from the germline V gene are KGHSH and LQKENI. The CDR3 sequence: CASSPQEGAHGYTF. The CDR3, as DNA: TGTGCCAGCTCACCCCAAGAGGGGGCGCATGGCTACACCTTC.

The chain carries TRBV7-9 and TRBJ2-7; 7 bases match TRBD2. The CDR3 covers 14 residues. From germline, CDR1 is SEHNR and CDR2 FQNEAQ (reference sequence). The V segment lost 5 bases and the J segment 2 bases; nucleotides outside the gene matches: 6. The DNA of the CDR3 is TGTGCCAGCAGCCTAAGCGGGGCCACCTACGAGCAGTACTTC. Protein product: CASSLSGATYEQYF. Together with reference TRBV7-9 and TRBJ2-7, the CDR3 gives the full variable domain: DTGVSQNPRHKITKRGQNVTFRCDPISEHNRLYWYRQTLGQGPEFLTYFQNEAQLEKSRLLSDRFSAERPKGSFSTLEIQRTEQGDSAMYLCASSLSGATYEQYFGPGTRLTVT.

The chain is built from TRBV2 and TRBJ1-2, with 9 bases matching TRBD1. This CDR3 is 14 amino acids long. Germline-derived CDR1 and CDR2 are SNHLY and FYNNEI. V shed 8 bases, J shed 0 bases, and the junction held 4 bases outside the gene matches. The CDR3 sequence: CASVGDRANYGYTF. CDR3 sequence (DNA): TGTGCCAGCGTGGGGGACAGGGCTAACTATGGCTACACCTTC.

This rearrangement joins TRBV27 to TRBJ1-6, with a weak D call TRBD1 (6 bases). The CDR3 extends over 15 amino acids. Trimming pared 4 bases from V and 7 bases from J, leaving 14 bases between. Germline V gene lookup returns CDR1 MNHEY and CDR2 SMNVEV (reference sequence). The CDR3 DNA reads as TGTGCCAGCAGTTCCGGTCAGGGGAGCAATTCACCCCTCCACTTT. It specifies CASSSGQGSNSPLHF.

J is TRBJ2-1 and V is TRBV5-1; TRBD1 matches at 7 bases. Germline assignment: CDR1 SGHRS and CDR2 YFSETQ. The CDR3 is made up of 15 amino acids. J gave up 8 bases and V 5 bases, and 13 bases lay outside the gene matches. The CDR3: CASSPDRVDSYEQFF. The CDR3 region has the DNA TGCGCCAGCAGTCCCGACAGGGTAGACAGCTATGAGCAGTTCTTC. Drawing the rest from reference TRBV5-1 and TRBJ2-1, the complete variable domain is KAGVTQTPRYLIKTRGQQVTLSCSPISGHRSVSWYQQTPGQGLQFLFEYFSETQRNKGNFPGRFSGRQFSNSRSEMNVSTLELGDSALYLCASSPDRVDSYEQFFGPGTRLTVL.

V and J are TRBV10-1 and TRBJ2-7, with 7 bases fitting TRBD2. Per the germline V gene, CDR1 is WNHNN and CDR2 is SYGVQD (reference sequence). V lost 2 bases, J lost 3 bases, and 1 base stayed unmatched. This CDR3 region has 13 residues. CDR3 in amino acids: CASSEGGGYEQYF. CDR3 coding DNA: TGCGCCAGCAGTGAGGGGGGGGGCTACGAGCAGTACTTC.

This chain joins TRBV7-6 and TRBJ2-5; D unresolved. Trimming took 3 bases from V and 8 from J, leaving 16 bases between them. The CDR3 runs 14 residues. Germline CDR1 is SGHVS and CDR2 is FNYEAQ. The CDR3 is CASSLDPPAETQYF. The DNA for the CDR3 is TGTGCCAGCAGCTTGGATCCTCCTGCGGAAACCCAGTACTTC.

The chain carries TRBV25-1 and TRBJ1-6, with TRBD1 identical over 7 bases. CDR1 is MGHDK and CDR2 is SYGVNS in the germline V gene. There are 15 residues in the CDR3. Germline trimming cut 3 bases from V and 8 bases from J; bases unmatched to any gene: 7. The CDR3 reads CASSDGQVVHSPLHF. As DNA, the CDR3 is TGTGCCAGCAGTGATGGACAGGTAGTACATTCACCCCTCCACTTT.

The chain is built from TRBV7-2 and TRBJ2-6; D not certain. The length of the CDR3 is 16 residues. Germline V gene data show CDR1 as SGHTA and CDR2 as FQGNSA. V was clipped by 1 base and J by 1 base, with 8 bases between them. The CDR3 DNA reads TGTGCCAGCAGCTTAGGGTCAGGTTCTGGGGCCAACGTCCTGACTTTC. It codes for CASSLGSGSGANVLTF. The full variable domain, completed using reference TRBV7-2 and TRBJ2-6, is GAGVSQSPSNKVTEKGKDVELRCDPISGHTALYWYRQSLGQGLEFLIYFQGNSAPDKSGLPSDRFSAERTGGSVSTLTIQRTQQEDSAVYLCASSLGSGSGANVLTFGAGSRLTVL.

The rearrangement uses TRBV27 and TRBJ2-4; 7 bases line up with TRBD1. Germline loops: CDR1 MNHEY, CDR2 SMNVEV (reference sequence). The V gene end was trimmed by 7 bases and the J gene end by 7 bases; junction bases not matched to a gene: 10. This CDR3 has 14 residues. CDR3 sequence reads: CASNPGTEGNIQYF. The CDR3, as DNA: TGTGCCAGCAATCCGGGGACAGAGGGTAACATTCAGTACTTC.

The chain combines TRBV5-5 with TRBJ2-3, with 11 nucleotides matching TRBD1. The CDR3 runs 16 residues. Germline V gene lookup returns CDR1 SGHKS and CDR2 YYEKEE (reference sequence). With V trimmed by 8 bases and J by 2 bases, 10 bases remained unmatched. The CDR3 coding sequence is TGTGCCAGTAACACCGGGACAGGGGGTTTCACAGATACGCAGTATTTT. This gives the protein CASNTGTGGFTDTQYF.

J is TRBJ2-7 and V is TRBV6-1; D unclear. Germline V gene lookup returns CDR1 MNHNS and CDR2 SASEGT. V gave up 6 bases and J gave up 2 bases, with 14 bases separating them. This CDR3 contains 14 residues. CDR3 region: CASRDPGYTYEQYF. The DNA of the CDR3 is TGTGCCAGCAGAGATCCGGGTTATACCTACGAGCAGTACTTC.

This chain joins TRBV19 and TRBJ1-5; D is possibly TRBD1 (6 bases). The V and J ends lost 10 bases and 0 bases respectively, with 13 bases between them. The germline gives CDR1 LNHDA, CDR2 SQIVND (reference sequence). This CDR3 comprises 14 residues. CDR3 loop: CATKGQNSNQPQHF. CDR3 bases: TGTGCCACCAAAGGACAGAATAGCAATCAGCCCCAGCATTTT.

The CDR3 reads CASSLRDRDGGGELFF. The DNA for the CDR3 is TGTGCCAGCAGCCTCCGGGACAGGGACGGAGGGGGGGAGCTGTTTTTT. This chain links TRBV4-2 with TRBJ2-2, with 9 bases that match TRBD1. Germline V gene data show CDR1 as LGHNA and CDR2 as YNFKEQ. The CDR3 length is 16 residues. Losses at the gene ends were 4 bases for V and 8 bases for J; bases not matched to a gene: 11.

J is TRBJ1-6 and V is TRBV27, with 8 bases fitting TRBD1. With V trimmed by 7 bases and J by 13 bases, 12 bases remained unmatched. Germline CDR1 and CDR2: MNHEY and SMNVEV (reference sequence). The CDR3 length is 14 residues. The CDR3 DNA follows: TGTGCCAGCACTCTCTGGCAGGGGGCTGAGCCCCTCCACTTT. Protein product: CASTLWQGAEPLHF.

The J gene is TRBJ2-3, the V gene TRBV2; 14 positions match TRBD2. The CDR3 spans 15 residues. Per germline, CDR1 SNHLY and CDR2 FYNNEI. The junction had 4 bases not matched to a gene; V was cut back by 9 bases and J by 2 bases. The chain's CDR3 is CASGTSGGLTDTQYF. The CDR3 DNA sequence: TGTGCCAGTGGGACTAGCGGGGGACTCACAGATACGCAGTATTTT.

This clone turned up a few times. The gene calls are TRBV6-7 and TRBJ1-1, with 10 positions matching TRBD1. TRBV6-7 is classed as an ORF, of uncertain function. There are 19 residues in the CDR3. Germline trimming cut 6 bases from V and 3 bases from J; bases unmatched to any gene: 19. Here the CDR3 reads CASSEKPRDRGFGYTEAFF. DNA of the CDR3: TGTGCCAGCAGCGAGAAGCCCCGGGACAGGGGATTTGGGTACACTGAAGCTTTCTTT.

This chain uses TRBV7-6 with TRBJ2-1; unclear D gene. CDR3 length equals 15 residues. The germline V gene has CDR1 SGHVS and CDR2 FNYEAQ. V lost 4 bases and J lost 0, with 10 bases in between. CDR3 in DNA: TGTGCCAGCAGCTCCCCCCTGAGCTCCTACAATGAGCAGTTCTTC. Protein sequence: CASSSPLSSYNEQFF.

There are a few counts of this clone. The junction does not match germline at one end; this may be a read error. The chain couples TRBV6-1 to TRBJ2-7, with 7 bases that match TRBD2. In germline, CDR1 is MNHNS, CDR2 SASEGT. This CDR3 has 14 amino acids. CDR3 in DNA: TGTGCCAGCAGGGAAGGCGGGGGAATGGGCGAGCAGTACTTC. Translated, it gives CASREGGGMGEQYF.

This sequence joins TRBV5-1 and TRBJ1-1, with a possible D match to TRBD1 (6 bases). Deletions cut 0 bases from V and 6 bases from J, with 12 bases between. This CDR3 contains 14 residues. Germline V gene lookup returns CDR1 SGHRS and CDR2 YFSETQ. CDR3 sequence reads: CASSLGGGPAEAFF. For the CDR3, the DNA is TGCGCCAGCAGCTTGGGAGGGGGTCCGGCTGAAGCTTTCTTT.

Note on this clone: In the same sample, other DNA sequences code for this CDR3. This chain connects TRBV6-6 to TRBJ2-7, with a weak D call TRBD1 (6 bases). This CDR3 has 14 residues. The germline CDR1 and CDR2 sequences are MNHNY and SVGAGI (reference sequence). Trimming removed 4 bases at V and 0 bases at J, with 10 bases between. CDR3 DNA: TGTGCCAGCAGTTTAAAAGGGGGCTCCTACGAGCAGTACTTC. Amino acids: CASSLKGGSYEQYF.

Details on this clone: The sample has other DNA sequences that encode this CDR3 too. Here the CDR3 DNA reads TGTGCCAGCAGCCAAGAAACTAGCGGGGGGGTTAACACCGGGGAGCTGTTTTTT. As protein: CASSQETSGGVNTGELFF. The genes are TRBV4-2 and TRBJ2-2, with 13 bases identical to TRBD2. The CDR3 loop spans 18 amino acids. J lost 2 bases, V lost 0 bases, and 3 bases had no gene match. Germline V gene sequence: CDR1 LGHNA, CDR2 YNFKEQ.

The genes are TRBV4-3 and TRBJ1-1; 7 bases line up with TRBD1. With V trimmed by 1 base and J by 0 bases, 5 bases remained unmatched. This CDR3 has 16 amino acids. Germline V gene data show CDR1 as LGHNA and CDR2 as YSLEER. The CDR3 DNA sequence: TGCGCCAGCAGCCAAGGAACCGGGACAGTGAACACTGAAGCTTTCTTT. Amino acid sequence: CASSQGTGTVNTEAFF.